This T cell receptor beta chain was captured by sequencing in a study of shared clonotypes between healthy human individuals. Study information: Plates per donor: three CD4 naive, three CD4 memory, two CD8 naive, one CD8 memory.

Naive CD8 cells, CD45RO-negative and positively selected for CCR7, excluded terminally differentiated effector memory CD45RA+ cells. Study-wide results and caveats: Among non-shared clonotypes, generation probabilities were lower than among those shared by all four donors. Across subsets, estimated richness was generally greater for naive than for memory populations.

Genomic DNA belonging to each subset was distributed in equal measure over several immunoSEQ plates. Here immunoSEQ multiplex PCR was the method, and the copy in TCRdb shows in-frame clones only, minus some. Of around 2,000,000 clones in the sample, around 93% were seen once. V was shortened by 2 bases and J by 3 bases, with 10 bases between the two germline ends. Germline-derived CDR1 and CDR2 are MNHEY and SMNVEV (reference sequence). The CDR3 has 14 residues. This clone appeared a few times. Antigen specificity is unknown. This TCR came from a man between 18 and 35 years old in good health. Some clones in this sample may be carry-over from other donors' samples. The chain uses TRBV27 and TRBJ1-1; D perhaps matches TRBD1 (6 bases). Material for sequencing was naive CD8+ T cells from PBMCs. Here the CDR3 DNA reads TGTGCCAGCAGTTTAAGGGGGGAGTACACTGAAGCTTTCTTT. Translating it yields CASSLRGEYTEAFF.